This T cell receptor (beta chain) was identified in a study of glioma-infiltrating T cells after dendritic cell vaccination. Libraries were prepared by immunoSEQ multiplex PCR; TCRdb keeps only in-frame clonotypes and omits some of them. Of 90,000 to 95,000 clones in the sample, about 81% are singletons; the top ten hold roughly 2.1%. The CDR3 totals 14 residues. Germline CDR1 and CDR2: GTSNPN and SVGIG (reference sequence). V dropped 4 bases and J dropped 6; count of bases not matched to a gene: 9. The sample's time point: after dendritic cell vaccination, including at tumor progression/relapse. This receptor was obtained from a human donor with glioblastoma. Material: blood, obtained after dendritic cell vaccination. The chain joins TRBV30 to TRBJ2-3; 8 bases map to TRBD2. CDR3 region: CAWNGREGSDTQYF. The CDR3 bases are TGTGCCTGGAATGGTCGGGAGGGATCGGATACGCAGTATTTT.